The next 22 T cell receptor beta chains were all read from a single sample in a study of CD8 T cells in Susac syndrome. After extraction with the RNeasy kit, 0.5 to 1 ug of the RNA was reverse transcribed using random hexamers. TCRdb passed the immunoSEQ multiplex PCR reads through MiXCR, listing each CDR3 protein once. The sample contains about 150,000 distinct CDR3 sequences, 85% to 95% of which appear only once. The sequencing sample was made of CD4+ T cells from PBMCs. All receptors derive from a human donor with Susac syndrome.

V usage is TRBV3-1 and J usage is TRBJ2-5; possibly TRBD2 for D (7 bases). Germline values: CDR1 LGHDT, CDR2 YNNKEL (reference sequence). This CDR3 is 17 amino acids long. The V gene lost 0 bases and the J gene lost 2 bases, with 16 bases spanning the gap. The CDR3 sequence is CASSQDRTGGRQETQYF. In nucleotides, the CDR3 is TGTGCCAGCAGCCAAGATAGGACGGGGGGCAGACAAGAGACCCAGTACTTC.

The rearrangement joins TRBV11-3 to TRBJ2-7; D might be TRBD2 (7 bases). CDR1 SGHNT and CDR2 YENEEA come from the germline V gene. V was clipped by 5 bases and J by 0 bases, with 17 bases between them. This CDR3 is built from 16 residues. The CDR3 nucleotides are TGTGCCAGCAGCCAAGAGCGGGGAGGGGGCTCCTACGAGCAGTACTTC. This translates into CASSQERGGGSYEQYF.

The chain combines TRBV9 with TRBJ1-6; 7 positions agree with TRBD1. With 0 bases clipped from V and 9 bases from J, the junction kept 6 bases outside the gene matches. This CDR3 contains 15 residues. CDR1 is SGDLS, CDR2 YYNGEE, per germline. Written as DNA, the CDR3 is TGTGCCAGCAGCGTAGAGGGCAGGGGGTTTTCACCCCTCCACTTT. It is translated as CASSVEGRGFSPLHF. The complete variable domain, with remaining parts taken from reference TRBV9 and TRBJ1-6, reads DSGVTQTPKHLITATGQRVTLRCSPRSGDLSVYWYQQSLDQGLQFLIQYYNGEERAKGNILERFSAQQFPDLHSELNLSSLELGDSALYFCASSVEGRGFSPLHFGNGTRLTVT.

The chain combines TRBV2 with TRBJ2-5; D unresolved. Trimming stripped 7 bases from V and 1 base from J, with 10 bases between. The germline CDR1 and CDR2 sequences are SNHLY and FYNNEI. This CDR3 spans 13 amino acids. CDR3 residues: CASNRNSQETQYF. CDR3 in DNA: TGTGCCAGCAATAGGAATAGCCAAGAGACCCAGTACTTC.

J is TRBJ2-4 and V is TRBV3-1, with 8 bases that match TRBD1. Germline CDR1 and CDR2: LGHDT and YNNKEL (reference sequence). V was pared by 0 bases and J by 7 bases, with 8 bases of the junction left unmatched. The CDR3 has 16 residues. CDR3 DNA sequence: TGTGCCAGCAGCCAAGATCGGACAGGGAGTTCGAACATTCAGTACTTC. Residues: CASSQDRTGSSNIQYF.

J is TRBJ2-3 and V is TRBV24-1; tentative D call: TRBD1 (6 bases). The CDR3 contains 14 residues. Between the trimmed V and J ends, which lost 4 bases and 3 bases, there was a span of 10 bases. Germline V gene data show CDR1 as KGHDR and CDR2 as SFDVKD. The CDR3 sequence is CATSEAQGTDTQYF. DNA of the CDR3: TGTGCCACCAGTGAGGCCCAGGGGACAGATACGCAGTATTTT.

J is TRBJ2-2 and V is TRBV4-1; no definite D call. Trimming removed 2 bases at V and 7 bases at J, with 11 bases between. CDR1 is MGHRA, CDR2 YSYEKL, per germline. CDR3 length equals 14 residues. In DNA, the CDR3 is TGCGCCAGCAGCCAATTAAGGTCACACGGGGAGCTGTTTTTT. Translating gives CASSQLRSHGELFF.

The chain employs TRBV11-2 and TRBJ2-7, with unresolved D. Looked up from germline, CDR1 is SGHAT and CDR2 is FQNNGV. V gave up 5 bases and J gave up 0 bases, with 11 bases separating them. The CDR3 is made up of 14 amino acids. Here the CDR3 DNA reads TGTGCCAGCAGCCCCGGGCTCCACTCCTACGAGCAGTACTTC. Translation: CASSPGLHSYEQYF.

V gene TRBV6-4 combines with J gene TRBJ2-3; TRBD1 or TRBD2 may be the D gene (5 bases each). CDR1 and CDR2 from the germline V gene are MRHNA and SNTAGT. V was trimmed by 2 bases and J by 2 bases, leaving 11 bases between them. This CDR3 is built from 15 residues. In DNA, the CDR3 is TGTGCCAGCAGTGACGGGGGAGCTATCACAGATACGCAGTATTTT. Translation: CASSDGGAITDTQYF.

V and J are TRBV7-3 and TRBJ1-6, with D unresolved. Germline values: CDR1 SGHTA, CDR2 FQGTGA. V lost 2 bases and J 9 bases, leaving 14 bases between the germline ends. The CDR3 runs to 15 residues. Here the CDR3 reads CASSLDGGSGSPLHF. CDR3 nucleotides: TGTGCCAGCAGCTTAGATGGAGGGTCGGGTTCACCCCTCCACTTT.

This chain connects TRBV3-1 to TRBJ2-1; TRBD1 agrees at 7 bases. The germline V gene encodes CDR1 LGHDT and CDR2 YNNKEL (reference sequence). V was pared by 0 bases and J by 10 bases, with 6 bases of the junction left unmatched. This CDR3 is built from 14 residues. The CDR3 DNA reads TGTGCCAGCAGCCAAGAGAGGGGGCTCCCCGAGCAGTTCTTC. Protein sequence: CASSQERGLPEQFF.

The chain joins TRBV18 to TRBJ2-2; unclear D gene. The CDR3 is made up of 15 amino acids. Trimming cost V 2 bases and J 3 bases, with 10 bases left between them. Germline loops: CDR1 KGHSH, CDR2 LQKENI. For the CDR3, the DNA is TGTGCCAGCTCACCAGCGCAACCATACACCGGGGAGCTGTTTTTT. It codes for CASSPAQPYTGELFF.

The CDR3 coding sequence is TGTGCCAGCAGCATGGGAATGACAGGGTATGAGCAGTTCTTC. Translation gives CASSMGMTGYEQFF. This chain connects TRBV7-2 to TRBJ2-1; 7 bases map to TRBD1. The germline CDR1 and CDR2 sequences are SGHTA and FQGNSA. The V segment lost 5 bases and the J segment 8 bases; nucleotides outside the gene matches: 9. The CDR3 runs 14 residues.

The V call is TRBV4-3, the J call TRBJ2-5; the match to TRBD2 covers 7 bases. The CDR3 loop spans 14 amino acids. The germline V gene encodes CDR1 LGHNA and CDR2 YSLEER. J gave up 5 bases and V 0 bases, and 3 bases lay outside the gene matches. The CDR3 nucleotides read TGCGCCAGCAGCCAAGAAGCGGGGAGGGAGACCCAGTACTTC. Encoded protein: CASSQEAGRETQYF.

The CDR3, as DNA: TGCAGTGCCCCGGGTGCGGGGGGCGTATCCGGGGAGCTGTTTTTT. Translated: CSAPGAGGVSGELFF. This chain joins TRBV20-1 and TRBJ2-2, with 8 bases fitting TRBD2. CDR3 size: 15 residues. V was clipped by 6 bases and J by 6 bases; unmatched bases: 12. Germline loops: CDR1 DFQATT, CDR2 SNEGSKA (reference sequence).

The CDR3 is CASSRTHQETQYF. CDR3 sequence (DNA): TGTGCCAGCTCCCGGACCCACCAAGAGACCCAGTACTTC. V usage is TRBV6-5 and J usage is TRBJ2-5; D uncertain. In germline, CDR1 is MNHEY, CDR2 SVGAGI. Trimming cost V 8 bases and J 0 bases, with 10 bases left between them. CDR3 length: 13 residues.

The rearrangement joins TRBV20-1 to TRBJ1-5; D remains unclear. Trimming pared 5 bases from V and 1 base from J, leaving 6 bases between. The CDR3 contains 12 residues. The V gene's germline CDR1 is DFQATT and CDR2 SNEGSKA (reference sequence). This chain's CDR3 is CSALRSNQPQHF. In DNA form, the CDR3 reads TGCAGTGCTCTCAGGAGCAATCAGCCCCAGCATTTT.

V usage is TRBV9 and J usage is TRBJ1-2; D uncertain. Trimming shortened V by 0 bases and J by 5 bases, and 14 bases separated the two germline ends. This CDR3 comprises 15 residues. Germline CDR1 and CDR2: SGDLS and YYNGEE. This CDR3 is CASSVVMTPQYGYTF. CDR3 DNA sequence: TGTGCCAGCAGCGTAGTAATGACCCCTCAGTATGGCTACACCTTC. The full variable domain, its missing parts supplied by reference TRBV9 and TRBJ1-2, is DSGVTQTPKHLITATGQRVTLRCSPRSGDLSVYWYQQSLDQGLQFLIQYYNGEERAKGNILERFSAQQFPDLHSELNLSSLELGDSALYFCASSVVMTPQYGYTFGSGTRLTVV.

This chain joins TRBV15 and TRBJ1-2; 7 bases fit TRBD1. The V gene's germline CDR1 is LNHNV and CDR2 YYDKDF (reference sequence). Trimming took 8 bases from V and 4 from J; bases not matched to a gene: 13. This CDR3 has 15 amino acids. CDR3 nucleotide sequence: TGTGCCACCGCCAACCCTAAGACAGGGCTCTATGGCTACACCTTC. Its protein is CATANPKTGLYGYTF.

This chain links TRBV6-1 with TRBJ2-1; possible D gene TRBD2, 5 bases. V shed 6 bases and J shed 4 bases, with 16 bases lying between them. The CDR3 sequence is 15 residues long. Germline CDR1 is MNHNS and CDR2 is SASEGT. CDR3 bases: TGTGCCAGCAGCCACGAGGCGGGCCTTTACAATGAGCAGTTCTTC. It translates to CASSHEAGLYNEQFF.

This chain uses TRBV29-1 with TRBJ2-1; 9 nucleotides agree with TRBD2. CDR1 SQVTM and CDR2 ANQGSEA come from the germline V gene. This CDR3 region has 15 residues. J gave up 5 bases and V 6 bases, and 11 bases lay outside the gene matches. The CDR3 reads CSVGNLAGANNEQFF. Written as DNA, the CDR3 is TGCAGCGTGGGGAACTTAGCGGGGGCCAACAATGAGCAGTTCTTC.

The gene calls are TRBV7-8 and TRBJ2-1; possibly TRBD2 for D (5 bases). Trimming took 1 base from V and 7 from J, leaving 17 bases between them. The CDR3 runs to 16 residues. Germline loops: CDR1 SGHVS, CDR2 FQNEAQ. CDR3 in DNA: TGTGCCAGCAGCTTAGAGGCCCGGGCGCCGGGGAATGAGCAGTTCTTC. This codes for CASSLEARAPGNEQFF.